The 21 T cell receptor beta chains reported below all come from one sample, sequenced in a study of response to subunit inactivated influenza vaccine. Using its own MiXCR run on the RT-PCR reads, TCRdb lists one record per CDR3 protein. The top ten hold approximately 10% of the sample, which has 700,000 to 800,000 distinct CDR3 sequences, about 18% seen once. Material: PBMCs from blood, obtained 5 days after vaccination. The source of these receptors is a middle-aged man who received an inactivated influenza vaccine.

This clonotype occurred once. The chain employs TRBV5-1 and TRBJ2-7; 13 nucleotides line up with TRBD2. Germline CDR1 reads SGHRS; CDR2 reads YFSETQ. The junction had 6 bases not matched to a gene; V was cut back by 2 bases and J by 4 bases. The CDR3 consists of 16 residues. The CDR3 sequence: CASSFDRTSGRYEQYF. The DNA for the CDR3 is TGCGCCAGCAGCTTCGACAGGACTAGCGGGAGATACGAGCAGTACTTC.

DNA of the CDR3: TGTGCCATCAGTCGTGGGGAGACCCAGTACTTC. Protein: CAISRGETQYF. This chain uses TRBV10-3 with TRBJ2-5; no reliable D call. Trimming shortened V by 5 bases and J by 5 bases, and 6 bases separated the two germline ends. Germline V gives CDR1 ENHRY, CDR2 SYGVKD. This CDR3 is 11 amino acids long.

This clonotype came up many times. The chain combines TRBV7-2 with TRBJ1-4; unclear D gene. The germline V gene has CDR1 SGHTA and CDR2 FQGNSA. With 8 bases removed from V and 0 bases from J, the gap between germline ends came to 10 bases. The length of the CDR3 is 14 residues. The CDR3 sequence: CASAPMATNEKLFF. The CDR3, as DNA: TGTGCCAGCGCGCCCATGGCAACTAATGAAAAACTGTTTTTT.

The chain employs TRBV19 and TRBJ1-5, with 8 bases matching TRBD1. Losses at the gene ends were 7 bases for V and 2 bases for J; bases not matched to a gene: 10. Germline CDR1 reads LNHDA; CDR2 reads SQIVND (reference sequence). The CDR3 sequence is 16 residues long. This CDR3 reads CASTPRGRVGNQPQHF. Here the CDR3 DNA reads TGTGCCAGTACCCCCAGGGGGCGGGTGGGCAATCAGCCCCAGCATTTT. Filled out from reference TRBV19 and TRBJ1-5, the complete variable domain reads DGGITQSPKYLFRKEGQNVTLSCEQNLNHDAMYWYRQDPGQGLRLIYYSQIVNDFQKGDIAEGYSVSREKKESFPLTVTSAQKNPTAFYLCASTPRGRVGNQPQHFGDGTRLSIL.

V is TRBV5-7 and J is TRBJ2-1; D uncertain. TRBV5-7 is sorted into the ORF group, with uncertain function. There are 16 residues in the CDR3. With 1 base removed from V and 1 base from J, the gap between germline ends came to 12 bases. The chain's CDR3 is CASSLYRRRSYNEQFF. CDR3 sequence (DNA): TGTGCCAGCAGCTTGTATCGGAGACGTTCCTACAATGAGCAGTTCTTC.

The DNA of the CDR3 is TGCGCCAGCAGCTCTGAGGGGGGGTCCTACAATGAGCAGTTCTTC. As protein: CASSSEGGSYNEQFF. The chain recombines TRBV5-1 with TRBJ2-1; possibly TRBD2 for D (7 bases). Germline values: CDR1 SGHRS, CDR2 YFSETQ. The CDR3 totals 15 residues. The germline V and J ends were trimmed by 3 bases and 1 base, with 11 bases remaining between them. Drawing the rest from reference TRBV5-1 and TRBJ2-1, the complete variable domain is KAGVTQTPRYLIKTRGQQVTLSCSPISGHRSVSWYQQTPGQGLQFLFEYFSETQRNKGNFPGRFSGRQFSNSRSEMNVSTLELGDSALYLCASSSEGGSYNEQFFGPGTRLTVL.

The V and J genes are TRBV6-2 or TRBV6-3 and TRBJ2-1, with D possibly being TRBD2 (6 bases). The CDR3 runs 15 residues. Trimming cost V 6 bases and J 8 bases, with 20 bases left between them. Germline V CDR1 and CDR2: MNHEY, SVGEGT. The CDR3 protein is CASREGRPLLDEQFF. Written as DNA, the CDR3 is TGTGCCAGCAGAGAGGGGAGGCCCCTTCTCGATGAGCAGTTCTTC.

The chain links TRBV5-6 to TRBJ1-1; D uncertain. V lost 5 bases, J lost 3 bases, and 14 bases lay in between. The CDR3 spans 14 residues. Germline V gives CDR1 SGHDT, CDR2 YYEEEE. The CDR3 reads CASSFWSGDTEAFF. The CDR3 coding sequence is TGTGCCAGCAGTTTCTGGTCAGGAGACACTGAAGCTTTCTTT.

This clonotype has only a few counts. The V and J genes are TRBV6-5 and TRBJ2-1, with TRBD2 matching over 15 bases. Germline trimming cut 2 bases from V and 4 bases from J; bases unmatched to any gene: 21. CDR1 is MNHEY and CDR2 is SVGAGI in the germline V gene. The CDR3 has 23 amino acids. Written as DNA, the CDR3 is TGTGCCAGCAGTTACCCCGCCGGCACGCGGTTGAGGACTAGCGGGAGGGCTTACAATGAGCAGTTCTTC. Amino acid sequence: CASSYPAGTRLRTSGRAYNEQFF.

This clonotype has just a few counts. The gene calls are TRBV7-9 and TRBJ1-1, with unresolved D. Per germline, CDR1 SEHNR and CDR2 FQNEAQ (reference sequence). The V end was cut by 5 bases, the J end by 5 bases, with 12 bases between. The CDR3 length is 13 residues. CDR3 DNA sequence: TGTGCCAGCAGCGGCCCACGGAGGACTGAAGCTTTCTTT. This codes for CASSGPRRTEAFF.

This clonotype has a single count. The chain carries TRBV7-2 and TRBJ1-5; D is unresolved. CDR3 length: 15 amino acids. Germline-derived CDR1 and CDR2 are SGHTA and FQGNSA. Trimming stripped 6 bases from V and 6 bases from J, with 18 bases between. Here the CDR3 DNA reads TGTGCCAGCAGTTACGCTCCTGGGCTCGGTCAGCCCCAGCATTTT. This encodes CASSYAPGLGQPQHF. Filled out from reference TRBV7-2 and TRBJ1-5, the complete variable domain reads GAGVSQSPSNKVTEKGKDVELRCDPISGHTALYWYRQSLGQGLEFLIYFQGNSAPDKSGLPSDRFSAERTGGSVSTLTIQRTQQEDSAVYLCASSYAPGLGQPQHFGDGTRLSIL.

This clonotype was counted a few times. The chain carries TRBV5-1 and TRBJ2-1; 8 bases are shared with TRBD2. Trimming took 8 bases from V and 7 from J; bases not matched to a gene: 11. Germline values: CDR1 SGHRS, CDR2 YFSETQ. This CDR3 has 14 residues. CDR3 in amino acids: CASRTSGPRNEQFF. In DNA, the CDR3 is TGCGCCAGTAGAACTAGCGGCCCAAGGAATGAGCAGTTCTTC.

The chain recombines TRBV20-1 with TRBJ1-1; 7 bases match TRBD1. The CDR3 totals 15 residues. CDR1 DFQATT and CDR2 SNEGSKA come from the germline V gene (reference sequence). J gave up 5 bases and V 6 bases, and 15 bases lay outside the gene matches. Written as DNA, the CDR3 is TGCAGTGCCCTACCTCTCGAGGCAGGGGGTACTGAAGCTTTCTTT. It is translated as CSALPLEAGGTEAFF.

This sequence joins TRBV4-2 and TRBJ2-6; possible D gene TRBD2, 5 bases. V shed 4 bases and J shed 0 bases, with 10 bases lying between them. This CDR3 has 16 amino acids. Germline assignment: CDR1 LGHNA and CDR2 YNFKEQ. CDR3 nucleotides: TGTGCCAGCAGCCGCGGGCCCTTCTCTGGGGCCAACGTCCTGACTTTC. This codes for CASSRGPFSGANVLTF.

V usage is TRBV12-3 or TRBV12-4 and J usage is TRBJ1-2, with 10 bases lining up with TRBD1. The CDR3 totals 13 residues. V was clipped by 5 bases and J by 7 bases; unmatched bases: 4. In nucleotides, the CDR3 is TGTGCCAGCAGTCGGACAGGGGGGAGTGGCTACACCTTC. Amino acid sequence: CASSRTGGSGYTF.

The chain couples TRBV18 to TRBJ2-5, with a possible D match to TRBD1 (5 bases). Between the trimmed V and J ends, which lost 8 bases and 3 bases, there was a span of 16 bases. Germline V gene data show CDR1 as KGHSH and CDR2 as LQKENI. The CDR3 contains 14 residues. The CDR3 nucleotides are TGTGCCAGCAACTCGGTGGGCAGGGAAGAGACCCAGTACTTC. It encodes CASNSVGREETQYF.

This clonotype has just a few counts. This chain uses TRBV6-1 with TRBJ1-3, with D possibly matching TRBD1 (5 bases). CDR1 MNHNS and CDR2 SASEGT come from the germline V gene. The V end was cut by 5 bases, the J end by 2 bases, with 7 bases between. The CDR3 runs to 13 residues. The CDR3 protein is CASSRGAGNTIYF. The CDR3 coding sequence is TGTGCCAGCAGTCGAGGGGCTGGAAACACCATATATTTT.

This clonotype was found many times. The chain employs TRBV20-1 and TRBJ1-2; 10 bases fit TRBD1. CDR3 size: 14 residues. Trimming cost V 3 bases and J 3 bases; bases outside gene matches: 4. Germline values: CDR1 DFQATT, CDR2 SNEGSKA (reference sequence). The CDR3 sequence is CSARGTGDDYGYTF. CDR3 DNA sequence: TGCAGTGCTAGGGGGACAGGGGATGACTATGGCTACACCTTC.

This clonotype was seen only a few times. This chain connects TRBV12-3 or TRBV12-4 to TRBJ2-2; D is uncertain. This CDR3 contains 13 residues. The germline V and J ends were trimmed by 7 bases and 12 bases, with 18 bases remaining between them. CDR3 nucleotides: TGTGCCAGCACGGCCGACGACGTAAAAAAGCTGTTTTTT. Its translation is CASTADDVKKLFF.

The chain joins TRBV5-1 to TRBJ2-7; 7 positions match TRBD2. Germline CDR1 is SGHRS and CDR2 is YFSETQ. The CDR3 runs 15 residues. Trimming cost V 3 bases and J 3 bases; bases outside gene matches: 9. CDR3 protein: CASSSSYGRFYEQYF. The DNA for the CDR3 is TGCGCCAGCAGCTCGTCGTACGGGAGGTTCTACGAGCAGTACTTC.

This clonotype was picked up many times. The chain is built from TRBV6-6 and TRBJ1-5, with 8 positions matching TRBD1. The CDR3 extends over 13 amino acids. Germline assignment: CDR1 MNHNY and CDR2 SVGAGI (reference sequence). With V trimmed by 7 bases and J by 4 bases, 3 bases remained unmatched. DNA for the CDR3: TGTGCCAGCATCGGACAGGGAAATCAGCCCCAGCATTTT. Translated, it gives CASIGQGNQPQHF.